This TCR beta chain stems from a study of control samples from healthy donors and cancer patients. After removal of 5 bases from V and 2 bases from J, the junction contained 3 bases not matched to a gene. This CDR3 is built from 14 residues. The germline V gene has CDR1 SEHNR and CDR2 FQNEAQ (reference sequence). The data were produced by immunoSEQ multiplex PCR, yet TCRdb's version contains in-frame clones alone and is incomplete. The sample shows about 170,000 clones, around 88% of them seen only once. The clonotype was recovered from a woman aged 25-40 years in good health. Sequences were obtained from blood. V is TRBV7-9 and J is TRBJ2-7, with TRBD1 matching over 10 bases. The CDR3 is CASSHDRGPYEQYF. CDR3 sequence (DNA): TGTGCCAGCAGCCACGACAGGGGGCCCTACGAGCAGTACTTC.